A selection of T cell receptor beta chains follows, all from one sample in a study of T-cell reconstitution after alpha-beta-depleted transplantation in children. TCRdb called the PCR reads again in MiXCR, with one record for every CDR3 protein. Of 450,000 to 600,000 distinct CDR3 sequences listed, approximately 32% were seen once; the top ten hold 2% to 2.5%. Specimen: PBMCs from the stem cell graft donor, collected from the stem cell graft. These receptors all stem from a human donor who donated a stem cell graft to a child with aplastic anemia. The CDR3 runs from the conserved cysteine through the conserved F or W. Clone size appears in some rows only: once, few, many, or a class for an expanded clone.

>TRBJ2-7|few|TRBV29-1
CSVTGTATYEQYF
>TRBJ2-1|few|TRBV6-4
CASSDRPTPGFYNEQFF
>TRBJ1-1|few|TRBV25-1
CASSEYGTTSEAFF
>TRBJ2-7|NA|TRBV27
CASSDPGTVPYEQYF
>TRBJ1-2|NA|TRBV5-1
CASSLVGGNGYGYTF
>TRBJ2-7|NA|TRBV29-1
CSGRTGAYEQYF
>TRBJ2-4|few|TRBV18
CASSLRQGQDIQYF
>TRBJ1-1|few|TRBV12-3/TRBV12-4
CASSSQGGNTEAFF
>TRBJ1-1|NA|TRBV29-1
CSVEERGMNTEAFF
>TRBJ2-1|few|TRBV7-8
CASSPGQGNEQFF
>TRBJ2-5|NA|TRBV6-2/TRBV6-3
CASSYSIGLPETQYF
>TRBJ2-1|few|TRBV12-3/TRBV12-4
CASSLPGTSLNEQFF
>TRBJ1-4|NA|TRBV4-3
CASSGGTGGEKLFF